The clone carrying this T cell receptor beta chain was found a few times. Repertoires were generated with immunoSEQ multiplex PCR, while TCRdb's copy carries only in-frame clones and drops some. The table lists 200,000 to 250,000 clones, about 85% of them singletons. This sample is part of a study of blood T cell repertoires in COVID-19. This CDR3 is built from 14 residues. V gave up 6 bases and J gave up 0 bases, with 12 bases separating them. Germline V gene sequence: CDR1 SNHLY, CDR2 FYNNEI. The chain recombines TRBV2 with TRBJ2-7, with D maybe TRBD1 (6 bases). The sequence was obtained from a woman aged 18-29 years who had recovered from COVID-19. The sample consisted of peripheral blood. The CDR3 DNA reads TGTGCCAGCAGCGTGGGCAGGGGCTCCTACGAGCAGTACTTC. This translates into CASSVGRGSYEQYF. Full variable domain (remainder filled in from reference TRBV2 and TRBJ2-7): EPEVTQTPSHQVTQMGQEVILRCVPISNHLYFYWYRQILGQKVEFLVSFYNNEISEKSEIFDDQFSVERPDGSNFTLKIRSTKLEDSAMYFCASSVGRGSYEQYFGPGTRLTVT.